The 27 T cell receptor beta chains reported below all come from one sample, sequenced in a study of beta chain features in type 1 diabetes. Study-wide findings and caveats: In all four CD4+ subsets, TCRB CDR3 length was significantly, moderately reduced in type 1 diabetes.

Every isolated RNA sample was fully reverse transcribed, so sequencing captured expressed TCRB transcripts. Sequenced by immunoSEQ multiplex PCR; TCRdb stores in-frame clones only, minus some. The table shows approximately 170,000 clones, with about 8% occurring only once. These receptors lack a known antigen. Sequenced: central memory CD4+ T cells from blood. Receptor source: a woman in her thirties or forties with type 1 diabetes.

The V gene is TRBV28, the J gene TRBJ1-6; D might be TRBD1 (6 bases). The ends were cut back, 11 bases at V and 14 bases at J, with 16 bases in the middle. Germline V gene lookup returns CDR1 MDHEN and CDR2 SYDVKM. This CDR3 is 11 amino acids long. CDR3 in DNA: TGTGCCGGGGGGGGGCAGGGGTCCCTCCACTTT. Protein sequence: CAGGGQGSLHF.

The sample holds a few counts of this clone. One junction end disagrees with the germline gene, perhaps due to a read error. The V call is TRBV5-8, the J call TRBJ2-1; 9 bases map to TRBD1. The germline CDR1 and CDR2 sequences are SGHTS and YDEGEE. CDR3 size: 14 residues. In DNA, the CDR3 is TGTGCCAGCACCTTGACAGGGGGAAACAATGAGCAGTTCTTC. This gives the protein CASTLTGGNNEQFF.

The chain joins TRBV9 to TRBJ2-5, with a tentative D call TRBD2 (6 bases). Germline V gene data show CDR1 as SGDLS and CDR2 as YYNGEE. With 3 bases removed from V and 2 bases from J, the gap between germline ends came to 14 bases. The CDR3 consists of 15 residues. CDR3 nucleotides: TGTGCCAGCAGCGATGGGGGGAATACTCAAGAGACCCAGTACTTC. As protein: CASSDGGNTQETQYF. The entire variable domain, with the rest obtained from reference TRBV9 and TRBJ2-5, is as follows: DSGVTQTPKHLITATGQRVTLRCSPRSGDLSVYWYQQSLDQGLQFLIQYYNGEERAKGNILERFSAQQFPDLHSELNLSSLELGDSALYFCASSDGGNTQETQYFGPGTRLLVL.

CDR3 nucleotide sequence: TGTGCCAGCAGCTTCCCCCAGGGGGCAGAAGAAAAACTGTTTTTT. This gives the protein CASSFPQGAEEKLFF. The rearrangement links TRBV7-8 to TRBJ1-4, with 8 bases lining up with TRBD1. Germline V gene sequence: CDR1 SGHVS, CDR2 FQNEAQ. The trim removed 3 bases at V and 8 bases at J, leaving 8 bases unmatched. The CDR3 loop spans 15 amino acids.

This clone was found a few times. The genes are TRBV6-5 and TRBJ1-1; tentatively, D is TRBD1 (6 bases). The V gene lost 6 bases and the J gene lost 3 bases, with 17 bases spanning the gap. The CDR3 covers 15 residues. Looked up from germline, CDR1 is MNHEY and CDR2 is SVGAGI. In DNA form, the CDR3 reads TGTGCCAGCAGCCCCCATACAGGGTCTTACACTGAAGCTTTCTTT. Protein: CASSPHTGSYTEAFF.

This chain uses TRBV2 with TRBJ1-2, with TRBD1 identical over 7 bases. CDR1 is SNHLY and CDR2 is FYNNEI in the germline V gene. The CDR3 length is 14 residues. V trimming: 6 bases; J trimming: 7 bases; junction bases outside the gene matches: 11. DNA of the CDR3: TGTGCCAGCAGCTTCGACAGGGTGAAAGGTGGCTACACCTTC. The encoded protein is CASSFDRVKGGYTF.

In its sample, this clone was seen a few times. The chain has TRBV5-1 and TRBJ1-6, with TRBD1 as a possible D gene (6 bases). The germline V gene has CDR1 SGHRS and CDR2 YFSETQ. The ends were cut back, 2 bases at V and 11 bases at J, with 14 bases in the middle. The CDR3 has 14 residues. The CDR3 is CASSFGGRGAPLHF. The DNA of the CDR3 is TGCGCCAGCAGCTTTGGGGGCAGGGGAGCACCCCTCCACTTT.

In this sample, this clone turned up a few times. The chain employs TRBV4-3 and TRBJ2-2; tentatively, D is TRBD1 (6 bases). This CDR3 is 14 amino acids long. The germline gives CDR1 LGHNA, CDR2 YSLEER. Deletions cut 5 bases from V and 2 bases from J, with 9 bases between. This CDR3 reads CASSRTANTGELFF. In nucleotides, the CDR3 is TGCGCCAGCAGCAGGACAGCAAACACCGGGGAGCTGTTTTTT.

This clone occurred a few times. This chain joins TRBV4-3 and TRBJ1-1; 10 bases are shared with TRBD1. V was clipped by 5 bases and J by 1 base; unmatched bases: 7. Germline assignment: CDR1 LGHNA and CDR2 YSLEER. The CDR3 loop spans 16 amino acids. This chain's CDR3 is CASSSGQGGGNTEAFF. The CDR3 coding sequence is TGCGCCAGCAGCTCTGGACAGGGGGGCGGGAACACTGAAGCTTTCTTT.

CDR3 loop: CASRGFGQETQYF. CDR3 DNA: TGTGCCAGTAGGGGCTTTGGTCAAGAGACCCAGTACTTC. V and J are TRBV19 and TRBJ2-5, with D unresolved. Germline CDR1 LNHDA, CDR2 SQIVND (reference sequence). This CDR3 contains 13 residues. V was trimmed by 6 bases and J by 2 bases, leaving 10 bases between them.

This clone has only a few counts. DNA of the CDR3: TGTGCCAGCAGTTTCCAGACAGACTACGAGCAGTACTTC. As protein: CASSFQTDYEQYF. The chain carries TRBV28 and TRBJ2-7, with D tentatively TRBD1 (5 bases). This CDR3 spans 13 amino acids. The ends were cut back, 3 bases at V and 3 bases at J, with 9 bases in the middle. CDR1 MDHEN and CDR2 SYDVKM come from the germline V gene.

This clone was counted between two and nine times. The chain recombines TRBV2 with TRBJ2-7; 10 nucleotides line up with TRBD1. V was clipped by 7 bases and J by 3 bases; unmatched bases: 3. The germline CDR1 and CDR2 sequences are SNHLY and FYNNEI. The CDR3 covers 13 residues. The CDR3 region is CASNRDRGYEQYF. CDR3 coding DNA: TGTGCCAGCAACCGGGACAGGGGCTACGAGCAGTACTTC.

The chain uses TRBV28 and TRBJ1-2, with 7 bases identical to TRBD1. After removal of 7 bases from V and 8 bases from J, the junction contained 10 bases not matched to a gene. From germline, CDR1 is MDHEN and CDR2 SYDVKM. The CDR3 loop spans 13 amino acids. CDR3 bases: TGTGCCAGCACGGGGGAGACAGGGTTCGGCTACACCTTC. This sequence encodes CASTGETGFGYTF.

This clone appeared many times. CDR3 sequence (DNA): TGCGCCAGCAGCTTGCAGGGGTCTGGGGCCAACGTCCTGACTTTC. Its translation: CASSLQGSGANVLTF. The chain employs TRBV5-1 and TRBJ2-6, with D possibly matching TRBD1 (6 bases). Germline lookup yields CDR1 SGHRS and CDR2 YFSETQ. With 1 base removed from V and 1 base from J, the gap between germline ends came to 6 bases. CDR3 length equals 15 residues.

V and J are TRBV29-1 and TRBJ2-6, with 7 bases that match TRBD1. The V segment lost 7 bases and the J segment 13 bases; nucleotides outside the gene matches: 7. CDR1 and CDR2 from the germline V gene are SQVTM and ANQGSEA. The CDR3 is made up of 11 amino acids. In nucleotides, the CDR3 is TGCAGCGGACGGACAGGTGGGGTCCTGACTTTC. Translating it yields CSGRTGGVLTF. Full variable domain (rest looked up from reference TRBV29-1 and TRBJ2-6): SAVISQKPSRDICQRGTSLTIQCQVDSQVTMMFWYRQQPGQSLTLIATANQGSEATYESGFVIDKFPISRPNLTFSTLTVSNMSPEDSSIYLCSGRTGGVLTFGAGSRLTVL.

The chain carries TRBV29-1 and TRBJ2-2; 12 nucleotides line up with TRBD1. Germline trimming cut 8 bases from V and 4 bases from J; bases unmatched to any gene: 8. The CDR3 extends over 15 amino acids. Germline lookup yields CDR1 SQVTM and CDR2 ANQGSEA. The CDR3 sequence: CSSTGTGGITGELFF. The CDR3 region has the DNA TGCAGCTCAACCGGGACAGGGGGCATCACCGGGGAGCTGTTTTTT.

The chain combines TRBV10-3 with TRBJ1-1, with unresolved D. Between the trimmed V and J ends, which lost 3 bases and 1 base, there was a span of 9 bases. CDR3 size: 14 residues. The V gene's germline CDR1 is ENHRY and CDR2 SYGVKD. The CDR3 coding sequence is TGTGCCATCAGTGATTATGCGGAGAACACTGAAGCTTTCTTT. It codes for CAISDYAENTEAFF.

V is TRBV19 and J is TRBJ1-2, with 8 bases matching TRBD1. The germline gives CDR1 LNHDA, CDR2 SQIVND (reference sequence). Losses at the gene ends were 10 bases for V and 3 bases for J; bases not matched to a gene: 7. The CDR3 contains 13 residues. Here the CDR3 reads CATRQGTYYGYTF. The CDR3 DNA is TGTGCCACCAGACAGGGGACGTACTATGGCTACACCTTC.

This clone turned up a few times. The V call is TRBV7-2, the J call TRBJ2-7, with 9 bases lining up with TRBD1. CDR3 size: 15 residues. Losses at the gene ends were 5 bases for V and 2 bases for J; bases not matched to a gene: 7. Germline CDR1 and CDR2: SGHTA and FQGNSA. This CDR3 is CASSLGQGRAYEQYF. The CDR3 DNA reads as TGTGCCAGCAGCCTGGGACAGGGTAGGGCCTACGAGCAGTACTTC.

The chain employs TRBV10-3 and TRBJ2-5; tentatively, D is TRBD2 (6 bases). This CDR3 is 14 amino acids long. V dropped 10 bases and J dropped 2 bases, with 17 bases sitting between them. Germline CDR1 ENHRY, CDR2 SYGVKD. The CDR3 DNA sequence: TGTGCCAGCCATGAGGGTGGGGGGCAAGAGACCCAGTACTTC. Amino acids: CASHEGGGQETQYF.

The chain uses TRBV27 and TRBJ1-4; 8 positions agree with TRBD1. The CDR3 is made up of 13 amino acids. Germline CDR1 reads MNHEY; CDR2 reads SMNVEV (reference sequence). V dropped 2 bases and J dropped 10; count of bases not matched to a gene: 3. The CDR3 is CASSLQGAGKLFF. As DNA, the CDR3 is TGTGCCAGCAGTTTACAGGGGGCAGGAAAACTGTTTTTT.

The chain has TRBV5-1 and TRBJ2-7, with D possibly matching TRBD2 (6 bases). The length of the CDR3 is 14 residues. Germline V gene sequence: CDR1 SGHRS, CDR2 YFSETQ. V gave up 0 bases and J gave up 2 bases, with 9 bases separating them. Here the CDR3 reads CASSLGPGAYEQYF. The CDR3 coding sequence is TGCGCCAGCAGCTTGGGCCCGGGAGCCTACGAGCAGTACTTC.

This clone was detected a few times. This chain connects TRBV10-3 to TRBJ2-7; TRBD2 agrees at 7 bases. Germline-derived CDR1 and CDR2 are ENHRY and SYGVKD. The J segment lost 2 bases and the V segment lost 0 bases, leaving 1 base of the junction unmatched. This CDR3 is built from 14 residues. CDR3 in DNA: TGTGCCATCAGTGAGTCAGCGGGGCCCTACGAGCAGTACTTC. It encodes CAISESAGPYEQYF.

This clone turned up a few times. The chain uses TRBV7-3 and TRBJ1-2; a weak D match, TRBD1 (5 bases). The V and J ends lost 0 bases and 8 bases respectively, with 16 bases between them. The CDR3 has 15 residues. Germline V gives CDR1 SGHTA, CDR2 FQGTGA. The CDR3 region is CASSLTSGGRDGYTF. For the CDR3, the DNA is TGTGCCAGCAGCTTAACGAGCGGGGGACGGGACGGCTACACCTTC. Full variable domain (remainder filled in from reference TRBV7-3 and TRBJ1-2): GAGVSQTPSNKVTEKGKYVELRCDPISGHTALYWYRQSLGQGPEFLIYFQGTGAADDSGLPNDRFFAVRPEGSVSTLKIQRTERGDSAVYLCASSLTSGGRDGYTFGSGTRLTVV.

Of note for this clone: Different DNA sequences within this sample yield the same CDR3. In DNA, the CDR3 is TGTGCCAGCAGTCCCGGGGGGGTGAACACTGAAGCTTTCTTT. Translation: CASSPGGVNTEAFF. The chain employs TRBV28 and TRBJ1-1; a weak D match, TRBD1 (5 bases). The CDR3 contains 14 residues. Germline V gene data show CDR1 as MDHEN and CDR2 as SYDVKM. Trimming pared 5 bases from V and 0 bases from J, leaving 10 bases between.

The chain recombines TRBV7-2 with TRBJ2-3; 8 positions match TRBD2. Losses at the gene ends were 3 bases for V and 0 bases for J; bases not matched to a gene: 5. Germline CDR1 and CDR2: SGHTA and FQGNSA. The CDR3 sequence is 16 residues long. This CDR3 reads CASSFRGGSSTDTQYF. The CDR3 DNA follows: TGTGCCAGCAGCTTTCGGGGGGGCTCGAGCACAGATACGCAGTATTTT.

The V and J genes are TRBV19 and TRBJ1-1; D is perhaps TRBD1 (6 bases). This CDR3 has 13 amino acids. V lost 3 bases to trimming and J lost 1 base, with 6 bases between them. CDR1 and CDR2 (germline): LNHDA, SQIVND (reference sequence). This chain's CDR3 is CASSMGQNTEAFF. The CDR3 nucleotides read TGTGCCAGTAGTATGGGACAGAACACTGAAGCTTTCTTT.